This T cell receptor (beta chain) originates from a study of blood T cell repertoires in COVID-19. Overall study: PBMCs, B-cell-depleted T cells, or T cells provided the cDNA or gDNA that made up the material.

Per germline, CDR1 SNHLY and CDR2 FYNNEI. V was cut by 0 bases and J by 6 bases, with 5 bases left in between. CDR3 length equals 13 residues. The authors' processing: Counts of nucleated cells, estimated from reference gene primer amplification, were obtained. Sequencing used immunoSEQ multiplex PCR; TCRdb keeps in-frame clones, though not all of them. The DNA gave D and trimming, while V, J and clone size come from that table. Seen here are over 150,000 clones, 70% to 90% observed once, and the top ten hold roughly 2.7%. One Seattle source followed patients from active infection through their disease course.

The receptor was isolated from a woman aged 80 or over with COVID-19, enrolled during active disease. This sequence joins TRBV2 and TRBJ2-2; no clear D. Input material: peripheral blood. CDR3 protein: CASSEARSGELFF. The CDR3 coding sequence is TGTGCCAGCAGTGAAGCTAGATCCGGGGAGCTGTTTTTT.